A few counts support the clone carrying this T cell receptor beta chain. The data originate from a study of cytomegalovirus exposure and HLA in healthy donors. Trimming removed 5 bases from V and 1 base from J, with 11 bases in between. CDR1 is GTSNPN, CDR2 SVGIG, per germline (reference sequence). The CDR3 extends over 13 amino acids. 13 Jbeta primers and 60 Vbeta primers were used for the PCR. The data were produced by immunoSEQ multiplex PCR, yet TCRdb's version contains in-frame clones alone and is incomplete. This sample yields about 170,000 clones, of which approximately 65% are seen a single time; 2.5% to 3% belongs to the top ten.

The sequence was collected from a man aged 40-55 years in good health and CMV-seronegative. What was sequenced was PBMCs. V usage is TRBV30 and J usage is TRBJ1-1; D gene ambiguous. The CDR3 DNA is TGTGCCTGGGAAAGACAAGCGAACACTGAAGCTTTCTTT. Amino acids: CAWERQANTEAFF. The entire variable domain, with the rest obtained from reference TRBV30 and TRBJ1-1, is as follows: SQTIHQWPATLVQPVGSPLSLECTVEGTSNPNLYWYRQAAGRGLQLLFYSVGIGQISSEVPQNLSASRPQDRQFILSSKKLLLSDSGFYLCAWERQANTEAFFGQGTRLTVV.